Listed here are 8 T cell receptor beta chains from one sample, sequenced in a study of shared clonotypes between healthy human individuals. Data came from immunoSEQ multiplex PCR; TCRdb stores just in-frame clones and leaves some out. The table includes roughly 1 million clones, roughly 80% detected once. Sequenced material: memory CD4+ T cells sorted from blood. Stated subset: CD45RA-negative fraction. Receptors were obtained from a man aged 18 to 30 in good health.

This clone was detected only a few times. Distinct nucleotide sequences in the sample also encode this CDR3. The gene calls are TRBV6-6 and TRBJ1-5; no reliable D call. V lost 2 bases to trimming and J lost 2 bases, with 4 bases between them. The CDR3 extends over 13 amino acids. Looked up from germline, CDR1 is MNHNY and CDR2 is SVGAGI (reference sequence). CDR3 sequence (DNA): TGTGCCAGCAGTTACCTGGGCAATCAGCCCCAGCATTTT. Amino acids: CASSYLGNQPQHF.

This clone was picked up a small number of times. The CDR3 loop reads CASSSPYRGRTEAFF. The CDR3 DNA reads TGTGCCAGCAGCTCGCCCTACAGGGGACGGACTGAAGCTTTCTTT. This chain connects TRBV11-1 to TRBJ1-1, with 7 bases aligning to TRBD1. In germline, CDR1 is SGHAT, CDR2 FQDESV (reference sequence). J gave up 5 bases and V 4 bases, and 10 bases lay outside the gene matches. CDR3 length equals 15 residues.

The J gene is TRBJ1-2, the V gene TRBV18; no definite D call. The V gene lost 3 bases and the J gene lost 4 bases, with 12 bases spanning the gap. CDR1 and CDR2 (germline): KGHSH, LQKENI. The CDR3 consists of 14 residues. In DNA form, the CDR3 reads TGTGCCAGCTCACCCGCAAAAGGCGTCTATGGCTACACCTTC. Its protein is CASSPAKGVYGYTF.

This clone was seen many times. J is TRBJ2-1 and V is TRBV6-1; a weak D match, TRBD2 (6 bases). Trimming took 2 bases from V and 3 from J, leaving 14 bases between them. CDR3 length: 16 residues. CDR1 is MNHNS, CDR2 SASEGT, per germline. The CDR3 protein is CASSERAGINYNEQFF. The CDR3 DNA sequence: TGTGCCAGCAGTGAACGGGCGGGGATCAACTACAATGAGCAGTTCTTC.

Of note for this clone: The junction differs from germline at one of its ends, possibly a read error. This chain connects TRBV7-7 to TRBJ2-1; D is possibly TRBD2 (6 bases). The CDR3 has 15 amino acids. Germline CDR1 and CDR2: SSHAT and FNYEAQ (reference sequence). The CDR3 coding sequence is TGTGCTAGCAGCTTAGCGTTCGGGAGAAGCCATGAGCAGTTCTTC. Translated: CASSLAFGRSHEQFF. Complete variable domain (other parts from reference TRBV7-7 and TRBJ2-1): GAGVSQSPRYKVTKRGQDVTLRCDPISSHATLYWYQQALGQGPEFLTYFNYEAQPDKSGLPSDRFSAERPEGSISTLTIQRTEQRDSAMYRCASSLAFGRSHEQFFGPGTRLTVL.

The chain uses TRBV23-1 and TRBJ2-2, with D possibly matching TRBD1 (7 bases). TRBV23-1 belongs to the ORF category, with a function that is uncertain. The CDR3 loop spans 15 amino acids. The V and J ends lost 4 bases and 4 bases respectively, with 13 bases between them. CDR3 coding DNA: TGCGCCAGCAGTCCCCGCCAGGGGGGCACCGGGGAGCTGTTTTTT. This encodes CASSPRQGGTGELFF.

V usage is TRBV11-2 and J usage is TRBJ2-3; the D is unclear. With 1 base removed from V and 7 bases from J, the gap between germline ends came to 15 bases. CDR1 is SGHAT and CDR2 is FQNNGV in the germline V gene. This CDR3 has 15 amino acids. The CDR3 is CASSLGSSIPYTQYF. CDR3 DNA: TGTGCCAGCAGCTTAGGGTCGTCTATCCCGTATACGCAGTATTTT.

The table lists this clone with a few counts. The V gene is TRBV5-1, the J gene TRBJ2-5; 9 bases line up with TRBD2. Per the germline V gene, CDR1 is SGHRS and CDR2 is YFSETQ. CDR3 length equals 16 residues. V dropped 1 base and J dropped 5; count of bases not matched to a gene: 9. As DNA, the CDR3 is TGCGCCAGCAGCTTGCAGGCGGGAGGGCCTGGGGAGACCCAGTACTTC. Protein product: CASSLQAGGPGETQYF. The variable domain in full, with the rest retrieved from reference TRBV5-1 and TRBJ2-5, is KAGVTQTPRYLIKTRGQQVTLSCSPISGHRSVSWYQQTPGQGLQFLFEYFSETQRNKGNFPGRFSGRQFSNSRSEMNVSTLELGDSALYLCASSLQAGGPGETQYFGPGTRLLVL.